This T cell receptor beta chain was captured in a study of shared clonotypes between healthy human individuals. Regarding the study as a whole: Rarefaction demonstrated incomplete sorted-subset sequencing despite large depth. Sequencing depth was expected to influence donor clonotype sharing.

V lost 7 bases to trimming and J lost 6 bases; unmatched junction nucleotides: 8. Germline V gene sequence: CDR1 LNHDA, CDR2 SQIVND (reference sequence). CDR3 length: 14 amino acids. A word on this clone: Its antigen is still unknown.

The study enrolled healthy HIV-negative adults without recent acute infections or vaccinations as donors. Every one of the donors was a Caucasian adult that lived in Nashville, Tennessee. Assay: immunoSEQ multiplex PCR; the TCRdb copy retains only in-frame clones and omits some. Of hundreds of thousands of clones listed, about 97% are singletons. This TCR was recovered from a woman aged 30 to 39 in good health. Sequencing used naive CD4+ T cells sorted from blood. The subset here: CD45RA+ positively selected. The chain recombines TRBV19 with TRBJ1-1; 10 bases agree with TRBD1. CDR3 protein: CASTRDRGLSEAFF. The CDR3 DNA is TGTGCCAGTACGAGGGACAGGGGACTTTCTGAAGCTTTCTTT.